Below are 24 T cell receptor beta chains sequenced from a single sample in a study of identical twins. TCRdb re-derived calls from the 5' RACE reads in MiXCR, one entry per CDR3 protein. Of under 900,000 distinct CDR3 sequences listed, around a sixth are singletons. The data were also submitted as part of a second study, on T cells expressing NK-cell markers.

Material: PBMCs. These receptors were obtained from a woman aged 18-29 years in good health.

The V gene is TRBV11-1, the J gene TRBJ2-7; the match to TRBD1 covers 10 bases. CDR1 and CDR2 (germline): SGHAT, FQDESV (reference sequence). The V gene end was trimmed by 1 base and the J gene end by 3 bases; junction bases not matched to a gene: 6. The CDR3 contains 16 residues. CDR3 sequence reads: CASSLGGTGVVYEQYF. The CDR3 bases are TGTGCCAGCAGCTTAGGAGGGACAGGGGTTGTCTACGAGCAGTACTTC.

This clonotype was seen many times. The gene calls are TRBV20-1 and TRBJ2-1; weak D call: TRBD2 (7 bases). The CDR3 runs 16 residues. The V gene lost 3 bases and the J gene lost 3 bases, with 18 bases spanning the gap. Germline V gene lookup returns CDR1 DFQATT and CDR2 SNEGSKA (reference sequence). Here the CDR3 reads CSASPQGGGLYNEQFF. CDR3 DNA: TGCAGTGCTAGCCCCCAGGGAGGGGGGCTCTACAATGAGCAGTTCTTC.

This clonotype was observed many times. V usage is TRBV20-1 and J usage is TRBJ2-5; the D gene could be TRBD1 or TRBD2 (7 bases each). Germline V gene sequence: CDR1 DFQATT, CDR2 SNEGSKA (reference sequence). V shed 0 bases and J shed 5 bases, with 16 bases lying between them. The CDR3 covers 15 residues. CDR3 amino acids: CSARDGEGALETQYF. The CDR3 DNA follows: TGCAGTGCTAGAGATGGGGAGGGGGCGCTGGAGACCCAGTACTTC.

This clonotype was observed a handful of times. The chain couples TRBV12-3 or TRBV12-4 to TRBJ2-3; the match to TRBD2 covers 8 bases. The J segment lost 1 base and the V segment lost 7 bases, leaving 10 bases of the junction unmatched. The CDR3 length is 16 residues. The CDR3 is CASNDLGSGGTDTQYF. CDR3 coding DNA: TGTGCCAGCAACGACTTGGGTAGCGGGGGCACAGATACGCAGTATTTT.

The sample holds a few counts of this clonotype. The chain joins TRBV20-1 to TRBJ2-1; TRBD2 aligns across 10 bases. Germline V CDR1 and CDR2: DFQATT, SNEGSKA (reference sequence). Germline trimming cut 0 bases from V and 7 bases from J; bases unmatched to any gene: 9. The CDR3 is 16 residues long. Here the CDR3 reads CSARDLSGRERNEQFF. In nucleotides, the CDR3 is TGCAGTGCTAGAGATTTAAGCGGGAGGGAGAGAAATGAGCAGTTCTTC.

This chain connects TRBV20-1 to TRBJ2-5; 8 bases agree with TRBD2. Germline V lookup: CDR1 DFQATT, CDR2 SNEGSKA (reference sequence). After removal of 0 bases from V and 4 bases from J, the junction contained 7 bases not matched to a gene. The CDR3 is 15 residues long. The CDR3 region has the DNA TGCAGTGCTAGAGATGTGGGACTAGAGCGAGAGACCCAGTACTTC. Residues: CSARDVGLERETQYF.

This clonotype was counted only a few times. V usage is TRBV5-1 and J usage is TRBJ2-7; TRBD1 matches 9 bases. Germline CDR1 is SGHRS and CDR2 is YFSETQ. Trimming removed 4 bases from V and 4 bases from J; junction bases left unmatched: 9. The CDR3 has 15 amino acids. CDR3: CASSHNSGTGYEQYF. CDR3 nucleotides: TGCGCCAGCAGCCATAACTCCGGGACAGGGTACGAGCAGTACTTC.

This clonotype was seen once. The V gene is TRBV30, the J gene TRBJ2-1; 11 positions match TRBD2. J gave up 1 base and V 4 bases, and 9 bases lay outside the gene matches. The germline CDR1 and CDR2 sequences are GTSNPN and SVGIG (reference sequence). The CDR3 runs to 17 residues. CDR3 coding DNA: TGTGCCTGGACGAGAGGGACTAGCGGCAGGTCCTACAATGAGCAGTTCTTC. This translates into CAWTRGTSGRSYNEQFF.

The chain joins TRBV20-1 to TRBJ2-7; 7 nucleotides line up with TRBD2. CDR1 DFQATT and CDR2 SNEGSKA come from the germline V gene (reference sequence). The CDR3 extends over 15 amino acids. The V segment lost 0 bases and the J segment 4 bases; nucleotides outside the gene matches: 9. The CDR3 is CSARDGGGPPYEQYF. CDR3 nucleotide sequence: TGCAGTGCTAGAGATGGGGGGGGACCCCCTTACGAGCAGTACTTC.

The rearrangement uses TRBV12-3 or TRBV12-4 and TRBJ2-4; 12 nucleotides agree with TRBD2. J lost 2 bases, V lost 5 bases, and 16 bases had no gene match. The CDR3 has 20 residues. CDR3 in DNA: TGTGCCAGCAGTCCCTCTAGCGGGAGGGCGGTAAATAGGTCCAAAAACATTCAGTACTTC. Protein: CASSPSSGRAVNRSKNIQYF.

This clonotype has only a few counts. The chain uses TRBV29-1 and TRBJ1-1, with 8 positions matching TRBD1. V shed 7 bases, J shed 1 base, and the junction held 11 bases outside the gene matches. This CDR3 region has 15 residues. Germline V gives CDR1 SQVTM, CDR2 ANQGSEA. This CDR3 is CSAHRGAKPNTEAFF. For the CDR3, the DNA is TGCAGCGCTCACAGGGGGGCGAAACCGAACACTGAAGCTTTCTTT.

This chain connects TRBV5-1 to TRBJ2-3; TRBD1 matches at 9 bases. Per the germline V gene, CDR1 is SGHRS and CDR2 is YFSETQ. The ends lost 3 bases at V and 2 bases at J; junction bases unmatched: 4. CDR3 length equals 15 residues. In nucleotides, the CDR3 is TGCGCCAGCAGCTCCTTACAGGGGGCCACAGATACGCAGTATTTT. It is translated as CASSSLQGATDTQYF.

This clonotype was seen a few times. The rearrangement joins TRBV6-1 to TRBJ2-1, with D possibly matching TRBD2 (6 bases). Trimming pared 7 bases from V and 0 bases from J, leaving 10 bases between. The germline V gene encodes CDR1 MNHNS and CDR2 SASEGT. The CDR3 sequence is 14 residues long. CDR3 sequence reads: CASTVGGSYNEQFF. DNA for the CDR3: TGTGCCAGCACGGTCGGGGGCTCCTACAATGAGCAGTTCTTC.

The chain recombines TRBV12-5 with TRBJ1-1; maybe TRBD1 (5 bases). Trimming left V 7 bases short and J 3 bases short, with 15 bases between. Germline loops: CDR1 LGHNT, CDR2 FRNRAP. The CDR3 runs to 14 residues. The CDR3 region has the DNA TGTGCTAGTGCCTTAGATCAGGGTTACACTGAAGCTTTCTTT. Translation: CASALDQGYTEAFF. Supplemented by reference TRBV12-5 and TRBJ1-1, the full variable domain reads DARVTQTPRHKVTEMGQEVTMRCQPILGHNTVFWYRQTMMQGLELLAYFRNRAPLDDSGMPKDRFSAEMPDATLATLKIQPSEPRDSAVYFCASALDQGYTEAFFGQGTRLTVV.

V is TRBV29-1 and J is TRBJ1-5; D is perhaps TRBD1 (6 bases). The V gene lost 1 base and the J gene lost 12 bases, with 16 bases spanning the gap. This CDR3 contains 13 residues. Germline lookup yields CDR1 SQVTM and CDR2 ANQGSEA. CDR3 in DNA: TGCAGCGTTGAAGGCCAGGGGTCCGGGGGCCAGCATTTT. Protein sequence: CSVEGQGSGGQHF.

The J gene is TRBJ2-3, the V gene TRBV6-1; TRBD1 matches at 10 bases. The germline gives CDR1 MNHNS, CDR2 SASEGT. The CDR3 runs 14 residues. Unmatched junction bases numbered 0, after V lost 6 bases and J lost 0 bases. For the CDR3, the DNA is TGTGCCAGCAGGGGACAGGGGAGCACAGATACGCAGTATTTT. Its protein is CASRGQGSTDTQYF.

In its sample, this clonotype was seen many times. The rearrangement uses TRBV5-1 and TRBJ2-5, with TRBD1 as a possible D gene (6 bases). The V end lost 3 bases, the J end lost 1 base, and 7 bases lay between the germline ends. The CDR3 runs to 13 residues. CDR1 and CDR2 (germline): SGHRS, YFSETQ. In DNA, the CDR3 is TGCGCCAGCAGCTGGGACACCCAAGAGACCCAGTACTTC. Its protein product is CASSWDTQETQYF.

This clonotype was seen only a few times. The CDR3 coding sequence is TGTGCCAGCAGAGATACCGGGACACTCTCCTACAATGAGCAGTTCTTC. Protein sequence: CASRDTGTLSYNEQFF. The chain uses TRBV2 and TRBJ2-1, with D possibly matching TRBD1 (6 bases). This CDR3 has 16 residues. V shed 6 bases and J shed 0 bases, with 15 bases lying between them. Germline V gene data show CDR1 as SNHLY and CDR2 as FYNNEI. The full variable domain, in which reference TRBV2 and TRBJ2-1 provide the parts outside the CDR3, is EPEVTQTPSHQVTQMGQEVILRCVPISNHLYFYWYRQILGQKVEFLVSFYNNEISEKSEIFDDQFSVERPDGSNFTLKIRSTKLEDSAMYFCASRDTGTLSYNEQFFGPGTRLTVL.

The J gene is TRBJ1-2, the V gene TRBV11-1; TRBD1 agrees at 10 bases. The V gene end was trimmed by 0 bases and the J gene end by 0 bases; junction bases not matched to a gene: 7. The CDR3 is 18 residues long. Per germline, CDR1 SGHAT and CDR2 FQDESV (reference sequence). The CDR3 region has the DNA TGTGCCAGCAGCTTAGCAACCGGGACAGGGGTGTCTAACTATGGCTACACCTTC. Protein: CASSLATGTGVSNYGYTF.

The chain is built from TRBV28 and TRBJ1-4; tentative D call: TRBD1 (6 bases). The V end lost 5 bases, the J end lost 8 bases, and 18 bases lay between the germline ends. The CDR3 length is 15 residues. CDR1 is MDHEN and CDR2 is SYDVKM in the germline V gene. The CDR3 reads CASSSRQGSGEKLFF. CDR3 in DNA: TGTGCCAGCAGTAGCCGCCAGGGGTCGGGCGAAAAACTGTTTTTT.

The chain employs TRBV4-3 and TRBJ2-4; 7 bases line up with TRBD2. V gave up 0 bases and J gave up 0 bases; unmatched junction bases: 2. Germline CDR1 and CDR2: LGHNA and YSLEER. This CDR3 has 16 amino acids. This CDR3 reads CASSQDERGAKNIQYF. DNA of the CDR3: TGCGCCAGCAGCCAAGATGAGCGGGGAGCCAAAAACATTCAGTACTTC.

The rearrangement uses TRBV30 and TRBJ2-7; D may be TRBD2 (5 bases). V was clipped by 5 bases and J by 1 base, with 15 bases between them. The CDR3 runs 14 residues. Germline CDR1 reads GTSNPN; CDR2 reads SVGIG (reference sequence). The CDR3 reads CAWGDHRLSYEQYF. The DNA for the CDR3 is TGTGCCTGGGGAGACCACCGACTATCCTACGAGCAGTACTTC.

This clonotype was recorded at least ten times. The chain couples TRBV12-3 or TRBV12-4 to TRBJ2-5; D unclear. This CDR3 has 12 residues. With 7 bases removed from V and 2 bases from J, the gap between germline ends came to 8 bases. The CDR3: CASTARQETQYF. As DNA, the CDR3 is TGTGCCAGCACTGCGCGGCAAGAGACCCAGTACTTC.

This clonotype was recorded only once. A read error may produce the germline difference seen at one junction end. The CDR3 here is CATSDSERVDF. The CDR3 bases are TGTGCCACCAGTGATAGCGAGCGTGTGGACTTC. V gene TRBV24-1 combines with J gene TRBJ2-7; no reliable D call. Germline V CDR1 and CDR2: KGHDR, SFDVKD. CDR3 length: 11 residues.